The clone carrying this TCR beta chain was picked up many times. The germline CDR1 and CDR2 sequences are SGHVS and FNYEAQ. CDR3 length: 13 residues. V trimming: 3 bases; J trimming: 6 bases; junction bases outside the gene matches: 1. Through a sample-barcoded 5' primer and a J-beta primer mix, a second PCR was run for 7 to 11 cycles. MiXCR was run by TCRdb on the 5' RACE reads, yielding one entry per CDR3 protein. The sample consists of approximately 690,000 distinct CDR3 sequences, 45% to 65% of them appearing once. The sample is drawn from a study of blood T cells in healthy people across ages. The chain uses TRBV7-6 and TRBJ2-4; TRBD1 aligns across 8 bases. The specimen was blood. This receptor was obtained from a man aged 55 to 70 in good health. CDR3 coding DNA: TGTGCCAGCAGCTTCGGACAGGGAAACATTCAGTACTTC. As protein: CASSFGQGNIQYF.